This TCR beta chain was identified during a study of regulatory T cells in long-lasting Graves disease. Libraries of TCR beta came from iRepertoire HTBI primers plus Arm-PCR of CDR3 regions. Via MiXCR, TCRdb re-called the multiplex PCR reads, giving one row per CDR3 protein. The sample yields about 320,000 distinct CDR3 sequences, 18% seen once. This clonotype was counted at least ten times. What it binds is unknown. Study findings and constraints: Preferential use of TRBV28, TRBJ1-2 and TRBJ2-5 was seen in persistent disease. Newly diagnosed patients shared 966 public clonotypes; persistent patients shared some 2,600.

The CDR3 runs 13 residues. V was cut by 5 bases and J by 4 bases, with 12 bases left in between. The time point: newly diagnosed GD, antithyroid drugs for less than 3 months. Preparation of the TCR library used RNA extracted from PBMCs. The chain combines TRBV12-3 or TRBV12-4 with TRBJ2-7; D not resolved. Sequencing used peripheral blood mononuclear cells (PBMCs), obtained at new diagnosis, from a patient treated with antithyroid drugs. The clonotype comes from a female donor with Graves disease. The DNA for the CDR3 is TGTGCCAGCAGTCCCCTCCCCGGATACGAGCAGTACTTC. It specifies CASSPLPGYEQYF.